These 29 T cell receptor beta chains originate from one sample sequenced in a study of shared clonotypes between healthy human individuals. As defined, naive CD8 cells were CD45RO-negative and positively selected for CCR7, with terminally differentiated effector memory CD45RA+ cells excluded. Data came from immunoSEQ multiplex PCR; TCRdb stores just in-frame clones and leaves some out. The sample has about 2.1 million clones; over 85% are singletons. Sequencing was carried out using naive CD8+ T cells from PBMCs. These receptors came from a man aged 18 to 29 in good health. Some clones in this sample may be carry-over from other donors' samples.

The J gene is TRBJ1-1, the V gene TRBV15; no firm D call. The germline gives CDR1 LNHNV, CDR2 YYDKDF (reference sequence). This CDR3 contains 16 residues. Deletions cut 1 base from V and 3 bases from J, with 15 bases between. CDR3 coding DNA: TGTGCCACCAGCAGAGGGCGAGAGGATTTCCACACTGAAGCTTTCTTT. Translation gives CATSRGREDFHTEAFF.

The chain couples TRBV7-9 to TRBJ1-2; tentatively, D is TRBD1 (6 bases). The CDR3 is made up of 15 amino acids. Trimming took off 4 bases at V and 4 bases at J, with 16 bases between the two ends. The V gene's germline CDR1 is SEHNR and CDR2 FQNEAQ (reference sequence). The CDR3 nucleotides read TGTGCCAGCAGCTCCCGGACAGTCGGGATCTATGGCTACACCTTC. Translating it yields CASSSRTVGIYGYTF.

This rearrangement joins TRBV28 to TRBJ2-7; TRBD2 is a possible D gene (7 bases). CDR3 length: 15 residues. The germline V and J ends were trimmed by 8 bases and 5 bases, with 22 bases remaining between them. CDR1 and CDR2 from the germline V gene are MDHEN and SYDVKM. DNA for the CDR3: TGTGCCAGCTCACATCCCAGAAGGGGGGGGGACGAGCAGTACTTC. This sequence encodes CASSHPRRGGDEQYF.

This chain connects TRBV28 to TRBJ2-5; unclear D gene. The CDR3 totals 13 residues. The germline V gene has CDR1 MDHEN and CDR2 SYDVKM. Trimming shortened V by 6 bases and J by 2 bases, and 10 bases separated the two germline ends. This CDR3 is CASRGRRQETQYF. The CDR3 nucleotides read TGTGCCAGCAGAGGCCGACGGCAAGAGACCCAGTACTTC. Looking up the rest from reference TRBV28 and TRBJ2-5 gives the full variable domain: DVKVTQSSRYLVKRTGEKVFLECVQDMDHENMFWYRQDPGLGLRLIYFSYDVKMKEKGDIPEGYSVSREKKERFSLILESASTNQTSMYLCASRGRRQETQYFGPGTRLLVL.

J is TRBJ2-1 and V is TRBV27; D call uncertain. Germline V lookup: CDR1 MNHEY, CDR2 SMNVEV (reference sequence). Deletions cut 6 bases from V and 5 bases from J, with 17 bases between. There are 15 residues in the CDR3. The CDR3 nucleotides are TGTGCCAGCAGGGTGGTAGGACCAGGAGACAATGAGCAGTTCTTC. Translation gives CASRVVGPGDNEQFF.

CDR3 DNA: TGTGCCAGCAGCGGGGTGGAAATAGGGATGAGAGAGACCCAGTACTTC. Residues: CASSGVEIGMRETQYF. The chain joins TRBV4-2 to TRBJ2-5; D is unresolved. CDR3 size: 16 residues. Germline V gene lookup returns CDR1 LGHNA and CDR2 YNFKEQ. V was shortened by 5 bases and J by 4 bases, with 20 bases between the two germline ends.

The rearrangement links TRBV4-1 to TRBJ1-2; D unresolved. This CDR3 has 15 residues. The germline V gene encodes CDR1 MGHRA and CDR2 YSYEKL. V lost 2 bases and J lost 8, with 18 bases in between. The CDR3 protein is CASSQRFSEGRGYTF. The CDR3 DNA reads as TGCGCCAGCAGCCAAAGGTTCTCGGAGGGTCGGGGCTACACCTTC.

The gene calls are TRBV6-5 and TRBJ1-2; D remains unclear. V was cut by 0 bases and J by 4 bases, with 15 bases left in between. The CDR3 runs to 16 residues. In germline, CDR1 is MNHEY, CDR2 SVGAGI. The CDR3 loop is CASSYSIGEESYGYTF. CDR3 bases: TGTGCCAGCAGTTACTCGATCGGGGAAGAGAGCTATGGCTACACCTTC.

This clone was detected only once. Other nucleotide sequences from this sample produce the same CDR3. The CDR3 DNA reads TGTGCCAGCAGTTACGAGGGGGTCACTGAAGCTTTCTTT. This translates into CASSYEGVTEAFF. The rearrangement joins TRBV6-5 to TRBJ1-1; possibly TRBD1 for D (6 bases). The CDR3 loop spans 13 amino acids. V was pared by 2 bases and J by 4 bases, with 8 bases between. Germline V gene data show CDR1 as MNHEY and CDR2 as SVGAGI.

This chain uses TRBV5-8 with TRBJ2-7; TRBD1 agrees at 8 bases. The germline CDR1 and CDR2 sequences are SGHTS and YDEGEE. The CDR3 spans 13 residues. V shed 3 bases, J shed 6 bases, and the junction held 5 bases outside the gene matches. In DNA form, the CDR3 reads TGTGCCAGCAGCTATCGGACAGGGCCCGAGCAGTACTTC. Its translation: CASSYRTGPEQYF.

The rearrangement uses TRBV12-5 and TRBJ2-7; the match to TRBD1 covers 8 bases. The germline CDR1 and CDR2 sequences are LGHNT and FRNRAP. The CDR3 runs 17 residues. Germline trimming cut 1 base from V and 6 bases from J; bases unmatched to any gene: 14. The chain's CDR3 is CASGLGEPTGQVREQYF. In nucleotides, the CDR3 is TGTGCTAGTGGTTTGGGGGAGCCCACGGGACAGGTCCGCGAGCAGTACTTC.

The rearrangement joins TRBV11-2 to TRBJ2-7; D gene ambiguous. Deletions cut 7 bases from V and 0 bases from J, with 13 bases between. CDR1 is SGHAT, CDR2 FQNNGV, per germline. CDR3 length equals 14 residues. CDR3 in amino acids: CASTLTVSSYEQYF. For the CDR3, the DNA is TGTGCCAGCACCTTGACGGTGAGCTCCTACGAGCAGTACTTC.

The rearrangement joins TRBV4-3 to TRBJ2-7; no clear D gene. CDR3 length: 16 amino acids. CDR1 is LGHNA, CDR2 YSLEER, per germline. V dropped 0 bases and J dropped 0 bases, with 12 bases sitting between them. This chain's CDR3 is CASSQDDTSTSYEQYF. CDR3 in DNA: TGCGCCAGCAGCCAAGATGACACAAGCACCTCCTACGAGCAGTACTTC.

The chain combines TRBV28 with TRBJ2-5; tentative D call: TRBD1 (6 bases). This CDR3 contains 18 residues. V dropped 3 bases and J dropped 5 bases, with 25 bases sitting between them. Germline CDR1 reads MDHEN; CDR2 reads SYDVKM. The DNA for the CDR3 is TGTGCCAGCAGTTTTCCTCTTGGGGGCCCCGAGGCAAAGGAGACCCAGTACTTC. As protein: CASSFPLGGPEAKETQYF.

CDR3 sequence (DNA): TGTGCCACCCAAACCGGGACAGGTCGGAATCAGCCCCAGCATTTT. Protein: CATQTGTGRNQPQHF. The chain employs TRBV7-9 and TRBJ1-5; TRBD1 aligns across 8 bases. Trimming at V came to 10 bases and at J to 4 bases, leaving 12 bases not matched to a gene. Germline lookup yields CDR1 SEHNR and CDR2 FQNEAQ (reference sequence). The CDR3 contains 15 residues.

This chain links TRBV5-6 with TRBJ1-1; 7 nucleotides align to TRBD1. This CDR3 comprises 15 residues. Germline loops: CDR1 SGHDT, CDR2 YYEEEE. Trimming removed 1 base from V and 4 bases from J; junction bases left unmatched: 7. The CDR3 DNA reads TGTGCCAGCAGCTTGTTCCGACAGGGTCTCACTGAAGCTTTCTTT. It yields the protein CASSLFRQGLTEAFF.

This clone was counted once. The V gene is TRBV13, the J gene TRBJ2-3; no clear D. Germline assignment: CDR1 PRHDT and CDR2 FYEKMQ (reference sequence). The CDR3 loop spans 13 amino acids. The V end was cut by 2 bases, the J end by 1 base, with 4 bases between. CDR3 protein: CASSLRGTDTQYF. The CDR3 DNA sequence: TGTGCCAGCAGCTTACGCGGCACAGATACGCAGTATTTT.

The V and J genes are TRBV5-6 and TRBJ2-1; maybe TRBD2 (5 bases). The length of the CDR3 is 16 residues. Looked up from germline, CDR1 is SGHDT and CDR2 is YYEEEE. With 0 bases removed from V and 4 bases from J, the gap between germline ends came to 14 bases. The CDR3 spells CASSLDGLDTYNEQFF. The CDR3 coding sequence is TGTGCCAGCAGCTTGGATGGACTCGACACATACAATGAGCAGTTCTTC.

Written as DNA, the CDR3 is TGTGCCAGCAGCTTAGGGAATCCTTACGAGCAGTACTTC. Protein: CASSLGNPYEQYF. V usage is TRBV11-2 and J usage is TRBJ2-7, with D hard to call. CDR1 and CDR2 from the germline V gene are SGHAT and FQNNGV. The CDR3 has 13 amino acids. V lost 1 base and J lost 4, with 8 bases in between.

The CDR3 DNA sequence: TGTGCCAGCAGTTATTCAGGGGCCGCGGAGTATGGCTACACCTTC. It encodes CASSYSGAAEYGYTF. The chain recombines TRBV27 with TRBJ1-2, with D possibly matching TRBD1 (6 bases). Trimming stripped 4 bases from V and 5 bases from J, with 17 bases between. Germline CDR1 and CDR2: MNHEY and SMNVEV (reference sequence). The CDR3 consists of 15 residues.

About this clone itself: Other DNA sequences from this sample encode an identical CDR3 as well. The V and J genes are TRBV27 and TRBJ2-7; the D is unclear. Germline lookup yields CDR1 MNHEY and CDR2 SMNVEV (reference sequence). Trimming removed 5 bases from V and 1 base from J, with 9 bases in between. The CDR3 consists of 13 residues. The CDR3 DNA is TGTGCCAGCAGTCTATTGCAGTCCTACGAGCAGTACTTC. Translating gives CASSLLQSYEQYF.

The J gene is TRBJ1-1, the V gene TRBV5-1, with TRBD1 as a possible D gene (5 bases). V dropped 1 base and J dropped 0 bases, with 16 bases sitting between them. Germline CDR1 and CDR2: SGHRS and YFSETQ. This CDR3 spans 17 amino acids. Here the CDR3 reads CASSLPSGLGMNTEAFF. CDR3 coding DNA: TGCGCCAGCAGCTTGCCCTCGGGACTAGGAATGAACACTGAAGCTTTCTTT.

The gene calls are TRBV5-1 and TRBJ2-7; 9 nucleotides line up with TRBD2. Germline V gene lookup returns CDR1 SGHRS and CDR2 YFSETQ. V lost 2 bases to trimming and J lost 2 bases; unmatched junction nucleotides: 14. The CDR3 sequence is 18 residues long. CDR3 DNA sequence: TGCGCCAGCAGCTTCACAGGACTAGCGACTCTTTTAACCTACGAGCAGTACTTC. This gives the protein CASSFTGLATLLTYEQYF.

The chain combines TRBV29-1 with TRBJ1-2; 7 bases match TRBD1. The junction had 16 bases not matched to a gene; V was cut back by 0 bases and J by 0 bases. The CDR3 has 19 residues. Germline-derived CDR1 and CDR2 are SQVTM and ANQGSEA. The CDR3 nucleotides read TGCAGCGTTGAAGATCAATGGGCAGGGGGAACATCAGCTAACTATGGCTACACCTTC. This codes for CSVEDQWAGGTSANYGYTF. Full variable domain (rest looked up from reference TRBV29-1 and TRBJ1-2): SAVISQKPSRDICQRGTSLTIQCQVDSQVTMMFWYRQQPGQSLTLIATANQGSEATYESGFVIDKFPISRPNLTFSTLTVSNMSPEDSSIYLCSVEDQWAGGTSANYGYTFGSGTRLTVV.

The chain combines TRBV5-4 with TRBJ2-1; TRBD2 matches 14 bases. V shed 4 bases and J 8 bases; nucleotides not matched to a gene: 5. Germline values: CDR1 SGHNT, CDR2 YYREEE (reference sequence). The CDR3 length is 15 residues. The CDR3: CASSIGTSGSYEQFF. The CDR3 nucleotides are TGTGCCAGCAGCATAGGGACTAGCGGGAGCTATGAGCAGTTCTTC.

On this clone: Other DNA sequences from this sample encode an identical CDR3 as well. The rearrangement uses TRBV11-2 and TRBJ1-2, with D hard to call. This CDR3 has 12 amino acids. Germline V gene data show CDR1 as SGHAT and CDR2 as FQNNGV. Deletions cut 5 bases from V and 4 bases from J, with 8 bases between. CDR3: CASSLGRYGYTF. In DNA, the CDR3 is TGTGCCAGCAGCCTGGGCCGCTATGGCTACACCTTC.

This clone occurred a few times. The DNA for the CDR3 is TGTGCCAGCAGTGAGGGGCGGACCACCTATGGCTACACCTTC. Translating gives CASSEGRTTYGYTF. The chain couples TRBV25-1 to TRBJ1-2; D possibly corresponds to TRBD1 (5 bases). The CDR3 is made up of 14 amino acids. Trimming pared 3 bases from V and 4 bases from J, leaving 12 bases between. Germline assignment: CDR1 MGHDK and CDR2 SYGVNS.

The chain couples TRBV7-9 to TRBJ1-2; perhaps TRBD1 as D (5 bases). The ends were cut back, 1 base at V and 2 bases at J, with 8 bases in the middle. The CDR3 totals 14 residues. Germline values: CDR1 SEHNR, CDR2 FQNEAQ (reference sequence). CDR3 residues: CASSLGDPNYGYTF. The CDR3 nucleotides are TGTGCCAGCAGCTTAGGGGACCCCAACTATGGCTACACCTTC.

V is TRBV7-9 and J is TRBJ1-4; 7 bases line up with TRBD1. This CDR3 has 17 amino acids. With V trimmed by 1 base and J by 0 bases, 5 bases remained unmatched. From germline, CDR1 is SEHNR and CDR2 FQNEAQ (reference sequence). The CDR3 reads CASSLGTGPSTNEKLFF. CDR3 nucleotides: TGTGCCAGCAGCTTAGGGACAGGCCCTTCAACTAATGAAAAACTGTTTTTT.